The source of this T cell receptor beta chain is a study of cytomegalovirus exposure and HLA in healthy donors. Study-level information: In an earlier analysis, approximately 120 million unique TCR beta sequences were found from some 200 million T cells.

Broader study findings: A list of around 160 TCR beta chains associated with cytomegalovirus was given. Reports credit the classifier with highly specific, highly sensitive diagnosis of cytomegalovirus status.

PCR amplification relied on 60 Vbeta primers (plus 13 Jbeta primers). Repertoires were generated with immunoSEQ multiplex PCR, while TCRdb's copy carries only in-frame clones and drops some. The sample has about 140,000 clones; roughly four fifths are singletons. CDR1 and CDR2 (germline): MNHEY, SVGAGI. V lost 8 bases to trimming and J lost 8 bases, with 12 bases between them. This CDR3 has 11 amino acids. As to this clone: Its target is not known.

This TCR came from a woman aged 45 to 65 in good health and CMV-seronegative. Specimen: PBMCs. The chain employs TRBV6-5 and TRBJ1-2, with no clear D. DNA of the CDR3: TGTGCCAGCCTGCCCCGAGGGGGCTACACCTTC. This sequence encodes CASLPRGGYTF.